This TCR beta chain stems from a study of T cell responses to AZD1222 COVID-19 vaccine. General study points: Repertoire sampling occurred only after the peak T cell response. Compared with day 0, the breadth and depth of the Spike-specific TCR repertoire rose significantly after two doses of AZD1222. A reported finding is that nearly half of spike-specific TCRs target unmutated variant regions.

Note on this clone: Its antigen is not known.

Repertoires were generated with immunoSEQ multiplex PCR, while TCRdb's copy carries only in-frame clones and drops some. In the table there are over 15,000 clones, 88% of which are singletons. The sequencing here drew on peripheral blood, taken 28 days after the second AZD1222 dose. The TCR sequence derives from an adult who received the AZD1222 COVID-19 vaccine.

The CDR3 protein is CASSPPARARNTEAFF. In DNA, the CDR3 is TGTGCCAGCAGCCCCCCGGCCAGGGCCCGGAACACTGAAGCTTTCTTT. The V gene is TRBV5-6, the J gene TRBJ1-1, with D perhaps matching TRBD1 (5 bases). Per the germline V gene, CDR1 is SGHDT and CDR2 is YYEEEE. The length of the CDR3 is 16 residues. V gave up 4 bases and J gave up 1 base, with 17 bases separating them.